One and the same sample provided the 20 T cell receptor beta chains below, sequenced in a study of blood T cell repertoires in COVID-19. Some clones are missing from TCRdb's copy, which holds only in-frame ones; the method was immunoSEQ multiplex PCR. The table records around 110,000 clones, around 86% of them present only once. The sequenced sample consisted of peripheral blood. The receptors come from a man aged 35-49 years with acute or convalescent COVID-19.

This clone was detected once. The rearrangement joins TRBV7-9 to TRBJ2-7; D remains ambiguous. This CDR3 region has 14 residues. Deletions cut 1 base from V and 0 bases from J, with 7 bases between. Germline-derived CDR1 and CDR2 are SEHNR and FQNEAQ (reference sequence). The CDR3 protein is CASSLDPGSYEQYF. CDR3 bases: TGTGCCAGCAGCTTAGACCCAGGCTCCTACGAGCAGTACTTC. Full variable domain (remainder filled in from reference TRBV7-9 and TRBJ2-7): DTGVSQNPRHKITKRGQNVTFRCDPISEHNRLYWYRQTLGQGPEFLTYFQNEAQLEKSRLLSDRFSAERPKGSFSTLEIQRTEQGDSAMYLCASSLDPGSYEQYFGPGTRLTVT.

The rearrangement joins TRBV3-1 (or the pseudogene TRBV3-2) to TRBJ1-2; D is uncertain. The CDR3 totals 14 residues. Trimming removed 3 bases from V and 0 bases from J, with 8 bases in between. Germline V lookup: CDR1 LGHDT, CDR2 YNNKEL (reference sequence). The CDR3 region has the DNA TGTGCCAGCAGCCAGCGGTTGGCTAACTATGGCTACACCTTC. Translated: CASSQRLANYGYTF.

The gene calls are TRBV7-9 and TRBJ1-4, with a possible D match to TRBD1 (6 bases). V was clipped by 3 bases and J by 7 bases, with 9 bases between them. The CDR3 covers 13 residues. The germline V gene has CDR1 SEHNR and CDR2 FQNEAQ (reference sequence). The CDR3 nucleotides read TGTGCCAGCAGCTTTAGGACAGTTGAAAAACTGTTTTTT. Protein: CASSFRTVEKLFF.

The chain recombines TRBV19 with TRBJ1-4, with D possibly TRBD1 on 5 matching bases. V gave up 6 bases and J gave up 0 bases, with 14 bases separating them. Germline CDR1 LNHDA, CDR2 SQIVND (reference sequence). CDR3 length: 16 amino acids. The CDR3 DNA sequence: TGTGCCAGTAGCATGGGAGGGGCTGCAACTAATGAAAAACTGTTTTTT. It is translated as CASSMGGAATNEKLFF.

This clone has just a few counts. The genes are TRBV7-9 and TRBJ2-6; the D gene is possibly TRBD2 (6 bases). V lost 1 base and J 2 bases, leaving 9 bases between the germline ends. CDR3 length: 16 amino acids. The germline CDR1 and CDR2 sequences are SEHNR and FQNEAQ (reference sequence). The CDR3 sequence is CASSLVTGAGANVLTF. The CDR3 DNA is TGTGCCAGCAGCTTAGTTACGGGGGCTGGGGCCAACGTCCTGACTTTC.

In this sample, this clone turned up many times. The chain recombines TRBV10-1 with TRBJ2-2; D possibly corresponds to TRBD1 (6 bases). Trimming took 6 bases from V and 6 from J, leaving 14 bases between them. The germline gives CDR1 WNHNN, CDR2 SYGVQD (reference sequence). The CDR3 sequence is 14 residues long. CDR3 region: CASRKNRDPGELFF. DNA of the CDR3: TGCGCCAGCAGAAAGAACAGGGATCCCGGGGAGCTGTTTTTT.

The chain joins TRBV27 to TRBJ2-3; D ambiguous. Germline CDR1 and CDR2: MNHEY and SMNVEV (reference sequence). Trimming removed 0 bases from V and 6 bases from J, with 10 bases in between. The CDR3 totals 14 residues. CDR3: CASSLSLFRDTQYF. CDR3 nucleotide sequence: TGTGCCAGCAGTTTATCGCTCTTCCGGGATACGCAGTATTTT.

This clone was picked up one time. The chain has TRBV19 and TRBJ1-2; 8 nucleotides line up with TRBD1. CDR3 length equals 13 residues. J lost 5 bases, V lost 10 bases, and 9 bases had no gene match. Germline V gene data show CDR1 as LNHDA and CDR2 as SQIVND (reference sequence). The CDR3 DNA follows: TGTGCCACATCCCAGGGGGCGAAGTATGGCTACACCTTC. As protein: CATSQGAKYGYTF.

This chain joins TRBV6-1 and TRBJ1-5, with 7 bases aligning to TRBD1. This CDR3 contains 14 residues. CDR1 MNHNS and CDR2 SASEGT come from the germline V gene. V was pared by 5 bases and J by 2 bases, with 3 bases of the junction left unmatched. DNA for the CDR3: TGTGCCAGCAGTAAAGGACAGGGCAATCAGCCCCAGCATTTT. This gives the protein CASSKGQGNQPQHF.

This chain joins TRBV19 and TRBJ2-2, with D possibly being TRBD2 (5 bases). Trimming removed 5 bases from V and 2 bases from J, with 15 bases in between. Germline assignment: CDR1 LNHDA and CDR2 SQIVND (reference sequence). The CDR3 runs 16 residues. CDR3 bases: TGTGCCAGTAGTTACCTGGGGAGTGCCAACACCGGGGAGCTGTTTTTT. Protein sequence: CASSYLGSANTGELFF.

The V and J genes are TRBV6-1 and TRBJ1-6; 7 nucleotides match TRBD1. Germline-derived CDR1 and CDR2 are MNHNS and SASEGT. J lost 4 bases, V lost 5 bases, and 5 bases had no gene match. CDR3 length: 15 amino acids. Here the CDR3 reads CASSSRDSYNSPLHF. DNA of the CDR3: TGTGCCAGCAGTTCCCGGGACAGTTATAATTCACCCCTCCACTTT.

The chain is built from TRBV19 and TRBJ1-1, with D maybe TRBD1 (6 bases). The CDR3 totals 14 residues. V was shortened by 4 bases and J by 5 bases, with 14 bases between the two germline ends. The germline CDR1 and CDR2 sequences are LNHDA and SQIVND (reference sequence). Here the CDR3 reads CASSSHREMTEAFF. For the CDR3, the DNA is TGTGCCAGTAGTAGCCACAGGGAGATGACTGAAGCTTTCTTT.

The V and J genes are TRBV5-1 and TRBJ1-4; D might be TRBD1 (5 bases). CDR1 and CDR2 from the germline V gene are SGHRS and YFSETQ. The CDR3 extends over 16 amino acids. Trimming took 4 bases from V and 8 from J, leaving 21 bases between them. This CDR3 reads CASSPSSGGTYEKLFF. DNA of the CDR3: TGCGCCAGCAGCCCCTCTTCTGGAGGGACTTACGAAAAACTGTTTTTT. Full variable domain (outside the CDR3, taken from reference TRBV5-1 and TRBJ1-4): KAGVTQTPRYLIKTRGQQVTLSCSPISGHRSVSWYQQTPGQGLQFLFEYFSETQRNKGNFPGRFSGRQFSNSRSEMNVSTLELGDSALYLCASSPSSGGTYEKLFFGSGTQLSVL.

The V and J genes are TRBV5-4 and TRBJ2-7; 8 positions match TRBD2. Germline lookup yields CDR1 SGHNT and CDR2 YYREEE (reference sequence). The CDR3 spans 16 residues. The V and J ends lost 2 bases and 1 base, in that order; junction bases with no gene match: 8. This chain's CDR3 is CASSFRLPGGSYEQYF. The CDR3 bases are TGTGCCAGCAGCTTCCGACTCCCGGGAGGGTCCTACGAGCAGTACTTC.

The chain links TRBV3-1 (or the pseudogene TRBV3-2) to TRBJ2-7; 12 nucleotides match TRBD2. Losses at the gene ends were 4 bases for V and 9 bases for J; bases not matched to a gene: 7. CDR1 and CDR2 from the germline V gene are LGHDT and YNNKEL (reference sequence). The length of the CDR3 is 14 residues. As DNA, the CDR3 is TGTGCCAGCAGCCCCTCGACTAGCGGGAGTGTGCAGTACTTC. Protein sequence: CASSPSTSGSVQYF.

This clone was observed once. The CDR3 bases are TGTGCCTGGAGTGCCACCAGAGGGAATTCACCCCTCCACTTT. The encoded protein is CAWSATRGNSPLHF. This rearrangement joins TRBV30 to TRBJ1-6; D ambiguous. In germline, CDR1 is GTSNPN, CDR2 SVGIG (reference sequence). V lost 1 base and J 7 bases, leaving 11 bases between the germline ends. The CDR3 is 14 amino acids.

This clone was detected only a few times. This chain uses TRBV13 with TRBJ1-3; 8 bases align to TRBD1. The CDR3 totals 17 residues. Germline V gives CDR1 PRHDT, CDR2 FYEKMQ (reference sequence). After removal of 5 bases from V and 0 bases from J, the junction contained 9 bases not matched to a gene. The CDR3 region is CASSLRQGRASGNTIYF. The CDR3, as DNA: TGTGCCAGCAGCCTCCGACAGGGGAGGGCCTCTGGAAACACCATATATTTT.

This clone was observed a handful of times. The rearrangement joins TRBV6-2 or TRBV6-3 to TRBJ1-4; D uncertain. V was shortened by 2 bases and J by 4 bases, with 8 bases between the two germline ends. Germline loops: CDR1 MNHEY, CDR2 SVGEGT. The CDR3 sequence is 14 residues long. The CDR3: CASSYPGSNEKLFF. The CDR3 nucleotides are TGTGCCAGCAGTTACCCGGGGAGTAATGAAAAACTGTTTTTT.

The CDR3 nucleotides read TGTGCCAGCAGCTTACCAGGAAAGGACGAGCAGTACTTC. Translating it yields CASSLPGKDEQYF. The chain uses TRBV7-2 and TRBJ2-7; no clear D gene. V was shortened by 2 bases and J by 5 bases, with 10 bases between the two germline ends. There are 13 residues in the CDR3. Germline V gives CDR1 SGHTA, CDR2 FQGNSA.

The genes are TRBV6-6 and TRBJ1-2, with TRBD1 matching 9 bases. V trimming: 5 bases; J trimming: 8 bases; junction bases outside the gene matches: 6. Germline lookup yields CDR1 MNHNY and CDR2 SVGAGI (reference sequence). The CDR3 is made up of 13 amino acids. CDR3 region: CASSHRTGVGYTF. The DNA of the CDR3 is TGTGCCAGCAGTCATCGGACAGGGGTCGGCTACACCTTC.